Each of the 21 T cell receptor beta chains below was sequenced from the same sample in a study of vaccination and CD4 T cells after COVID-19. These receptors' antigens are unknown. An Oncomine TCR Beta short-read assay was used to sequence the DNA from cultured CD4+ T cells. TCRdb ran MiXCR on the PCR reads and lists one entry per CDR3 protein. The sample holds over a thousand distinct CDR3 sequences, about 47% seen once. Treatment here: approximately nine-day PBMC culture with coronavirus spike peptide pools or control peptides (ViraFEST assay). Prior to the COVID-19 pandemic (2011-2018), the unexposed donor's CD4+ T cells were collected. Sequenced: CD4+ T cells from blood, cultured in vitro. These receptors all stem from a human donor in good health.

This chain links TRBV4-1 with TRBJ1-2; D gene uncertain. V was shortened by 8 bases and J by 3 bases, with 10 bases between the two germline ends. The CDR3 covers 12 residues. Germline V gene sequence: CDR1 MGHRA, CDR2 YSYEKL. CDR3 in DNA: TGCGCCAGCCGGACGGACTACTATGGCTACACCTTC. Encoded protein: CASRTDYYGYTF.

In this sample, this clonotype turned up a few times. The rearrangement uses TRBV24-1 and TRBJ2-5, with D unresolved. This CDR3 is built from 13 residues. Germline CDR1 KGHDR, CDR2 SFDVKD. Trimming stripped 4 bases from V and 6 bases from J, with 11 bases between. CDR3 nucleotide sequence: TGTGCCACCAGTGACAGCGCGACCAAGACCCAGTACTTC. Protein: CATSDSATKTQYF.

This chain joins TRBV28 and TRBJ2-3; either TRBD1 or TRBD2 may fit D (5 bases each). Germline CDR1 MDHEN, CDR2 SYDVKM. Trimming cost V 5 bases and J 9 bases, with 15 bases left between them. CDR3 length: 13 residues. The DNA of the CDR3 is TGTGCCAGCAGTCCCCGGGACCGCGCAACGCAGTATTTT. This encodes CASSPRDRATQYF.

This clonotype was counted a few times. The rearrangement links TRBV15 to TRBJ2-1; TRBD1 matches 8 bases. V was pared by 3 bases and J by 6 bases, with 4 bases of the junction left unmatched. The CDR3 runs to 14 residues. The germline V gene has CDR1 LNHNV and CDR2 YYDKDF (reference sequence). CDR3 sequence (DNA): TGTGCCACCAGCAGGGACAGGGTGGGCAATGAGCAGTTCTTC. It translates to CATSRDRVGNEQFF.

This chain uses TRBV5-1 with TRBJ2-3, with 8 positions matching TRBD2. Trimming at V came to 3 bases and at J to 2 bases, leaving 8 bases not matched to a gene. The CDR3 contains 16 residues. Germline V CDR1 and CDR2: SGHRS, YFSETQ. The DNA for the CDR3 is TGCGCCAGCAGCTCCCTCACTAGCGGAAACACAGATACGCAGTATTTT. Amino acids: CASSSLTSGNTDTQYF.

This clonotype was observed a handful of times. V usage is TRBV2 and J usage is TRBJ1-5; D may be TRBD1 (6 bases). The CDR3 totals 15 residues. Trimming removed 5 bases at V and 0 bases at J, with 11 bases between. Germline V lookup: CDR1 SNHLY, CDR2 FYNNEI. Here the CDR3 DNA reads TGTGCCAGCAGTTTACAGGGAGCTAGCAATCAGCCCCAGCATTTT. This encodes CASSLQGASNQPQHF.

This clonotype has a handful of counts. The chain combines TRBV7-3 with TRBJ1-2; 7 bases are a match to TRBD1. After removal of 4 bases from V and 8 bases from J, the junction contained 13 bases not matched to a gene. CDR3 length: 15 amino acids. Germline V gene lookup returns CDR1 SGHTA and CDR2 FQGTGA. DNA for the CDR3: TGTGCCAGCAGCTCCTCGGCTCAGGGGGTGGGGGGCTACACCTTC. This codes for CASSSSAQGVGGYTF. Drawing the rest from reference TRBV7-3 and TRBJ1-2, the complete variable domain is GAGVSQTPSNKVTEKGKYVELRCDPISGHTALYWYRQSLGQGPEFLIYFQGTGAADDSGLPNDRFFAVRPEGSVSTLKIQRTERGDSAVYLCASSSSAQGVGGYTFGSGTRLTVV.

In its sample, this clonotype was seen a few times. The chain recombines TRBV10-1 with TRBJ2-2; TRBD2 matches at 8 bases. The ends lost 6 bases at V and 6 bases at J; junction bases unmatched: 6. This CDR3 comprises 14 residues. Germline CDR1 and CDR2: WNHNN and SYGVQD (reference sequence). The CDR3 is CASSPGRGAGELFF. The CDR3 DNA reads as TGCGCCAGCAGCCCCGGGAGGGGCGCCGGGGAGCTGTTTTTT.

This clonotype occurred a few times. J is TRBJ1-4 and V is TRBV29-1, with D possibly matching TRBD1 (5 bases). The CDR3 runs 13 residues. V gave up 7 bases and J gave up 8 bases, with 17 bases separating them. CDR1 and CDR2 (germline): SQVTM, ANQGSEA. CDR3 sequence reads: CSALRVADEKLFF. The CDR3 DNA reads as TGCAGCGCCCTCAGGGTGGCAGACGAAAAACTGTTTTTT.

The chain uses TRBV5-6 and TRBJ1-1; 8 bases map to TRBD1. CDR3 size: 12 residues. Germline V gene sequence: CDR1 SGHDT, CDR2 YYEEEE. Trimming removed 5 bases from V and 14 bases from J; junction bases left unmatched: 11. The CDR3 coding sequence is TGTGCCAGCAGGAATACAGGGGGTCGGGCCTTCTTT. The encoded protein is CASRNTGGRAFF.

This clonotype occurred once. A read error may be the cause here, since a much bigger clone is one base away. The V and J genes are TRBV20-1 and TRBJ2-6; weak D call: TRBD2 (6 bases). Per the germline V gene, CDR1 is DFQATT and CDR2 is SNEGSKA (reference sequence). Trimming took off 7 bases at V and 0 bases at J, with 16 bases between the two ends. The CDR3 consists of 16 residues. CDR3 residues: CSGQYWGLSGANVLTF. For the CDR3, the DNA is TGCAGTGGCCAGTACTGGGGACTCTCTGGGGCCAACGTCCTGACTTTC.

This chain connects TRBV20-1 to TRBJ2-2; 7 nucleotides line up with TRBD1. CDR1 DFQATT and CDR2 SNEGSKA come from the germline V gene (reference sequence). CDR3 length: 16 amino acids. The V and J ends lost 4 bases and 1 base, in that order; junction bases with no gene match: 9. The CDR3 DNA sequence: TGCAGTGCTACTAGGGAGACAGGGTGGAACACCGGGGAGCTGTTTTTT. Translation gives CSATRETGWNTGELFF.

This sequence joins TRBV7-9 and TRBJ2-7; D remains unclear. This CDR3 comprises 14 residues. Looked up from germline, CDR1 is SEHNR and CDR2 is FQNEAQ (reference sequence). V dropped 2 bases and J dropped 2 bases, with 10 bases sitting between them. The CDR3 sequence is CASSLRENPYEQYF. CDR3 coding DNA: TGTGCCAGCAGCTTAAGGGAAAATCCCTACGAGCAGTACTTC. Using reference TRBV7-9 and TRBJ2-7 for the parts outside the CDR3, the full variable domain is DTGVSQNPRHKITKRGQNVTFRCDPISEHNRLYWYRQTLGQGPEFLTYFQNEAQLEKSRLLSDRFSAERPKGSFSTLEIQRTEQGDSAMYLCASSLRENPYEQYFGPGTRLTVT.

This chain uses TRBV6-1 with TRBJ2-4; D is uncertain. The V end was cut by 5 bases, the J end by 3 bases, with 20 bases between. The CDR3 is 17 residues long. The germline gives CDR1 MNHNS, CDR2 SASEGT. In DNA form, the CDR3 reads TGTGCCAGCAGTCCGAGGCCCAACGGCCTGGTCAAAAACATTCAGTACTTC. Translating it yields CASSPRPNGLVKNIQYF.

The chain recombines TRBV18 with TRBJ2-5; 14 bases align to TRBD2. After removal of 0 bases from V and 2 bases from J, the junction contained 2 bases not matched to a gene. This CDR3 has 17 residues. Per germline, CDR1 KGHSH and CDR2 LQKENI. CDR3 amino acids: CASSPPGLAGAQETQYF. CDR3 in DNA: TGTGCCAGCTCACCACCGGGACTAGCGGGGGCGCAAGAGACCCAGTACTTC.

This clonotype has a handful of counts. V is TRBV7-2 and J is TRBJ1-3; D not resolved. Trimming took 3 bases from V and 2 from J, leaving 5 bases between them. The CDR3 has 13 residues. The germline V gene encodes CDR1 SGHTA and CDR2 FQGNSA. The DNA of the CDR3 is TGTGCCAGCAGCTTCCATACTGGAAACACCATATATTTT. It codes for CASSFHTGNTIYF.

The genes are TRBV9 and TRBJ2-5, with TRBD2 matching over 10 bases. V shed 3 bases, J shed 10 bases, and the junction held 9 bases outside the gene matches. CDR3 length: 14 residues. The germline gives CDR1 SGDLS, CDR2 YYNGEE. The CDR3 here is CASSAEPGLAIQYF. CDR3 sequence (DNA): TGTGCCAGCAGCGCCGAACCGGGACTAGCGATCCAGTACTTC.

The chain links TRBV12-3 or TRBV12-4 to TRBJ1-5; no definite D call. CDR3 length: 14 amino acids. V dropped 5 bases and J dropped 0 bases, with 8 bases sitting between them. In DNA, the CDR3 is TGTGCCAGCAGTCACGTTAATAGCAATCAGCCCCAGCATTTT. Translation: CASSHVNSNQPQHF.

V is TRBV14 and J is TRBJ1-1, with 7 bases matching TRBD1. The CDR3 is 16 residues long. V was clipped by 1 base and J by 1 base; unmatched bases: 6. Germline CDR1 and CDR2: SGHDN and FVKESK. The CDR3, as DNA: TGTGCCAGCAGCCAAGTAGTTACAGGGGCGAACACTGAAGCTTTCTTT. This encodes CASSQVVTGANTEAFF.

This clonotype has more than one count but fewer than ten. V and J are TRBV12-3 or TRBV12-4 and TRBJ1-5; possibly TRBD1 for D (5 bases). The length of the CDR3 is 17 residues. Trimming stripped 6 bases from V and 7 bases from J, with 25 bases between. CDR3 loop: CASSQTSAGPRGQPQHF. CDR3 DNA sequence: TGTGCCAGCAGCCAAACCTCCGCCGGGCCGAGGGGACAGCCCCAGCATTTT.

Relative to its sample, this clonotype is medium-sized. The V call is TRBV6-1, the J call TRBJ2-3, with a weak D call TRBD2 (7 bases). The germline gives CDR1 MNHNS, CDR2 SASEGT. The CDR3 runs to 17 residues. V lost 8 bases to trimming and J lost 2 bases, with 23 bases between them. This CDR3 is CASSGSAGAPPTDTQYF. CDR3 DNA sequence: TGTGCCAGCTCGGGGTCGGCGGGGGCCCCCCCCACAGATACGCAGTATTTT.